These T cell receptor beta chains were read from a single sample in a study of blood T cell repertoires in COVID-19. The data were produced by immunoSEQ multiplex PCR, yet TCRdb's version contains in-frame clones alone and is incomplete. The table has 50,000 to 65,000 clones, about 88% seen once. The sequencing input was peripheral blood. These receptors were taken from a man between 65 and 85 years old with acute or convalescent COVID-19. The CDR3 runs from the conserved cysteine through the conserved F or W. The D gene is left open where the match is weak. Some rows mark clone size as missing; the rest say once, few, many or name a class of expanded clone.

j_call v_call d_call clone_size cdr3_aa cdr3_nt
TRBJ2-2 TRBV7-2 - - CASSRSLPGGGATGELFF TGTGCCAGCAGCCGCTCCCTGCCAGGAGGGGGGGCAACCGGGGAGCTGTTTTTT
TRBJ2-5 TRBV6-5 - - CASSSGSSQETQYF TGTGCCAGCAGTTCCGGGAGCTCTCAAGAGACCCAGTACTTC
TRBJ2-3 TRBV24-1 - - CATSKSQGTDTQYF TGTGCCACCAGTAAATCCCAGGGCACAGATACGCAGTATTTT
TRBJ1-2 TRBV19 - - CASSPEGVRSYGYTF TGTGCCAGTAGTCCCGAGGGGGTTAGGAGCTATGGCTACACCTTC
TRBJ1-4 TRBV7-9 - - CASSLGEYPTNEKLFF TGTGCCAGCAGCTTAGGGGAGTATCCAACTAATGAAAAACTGTTTTTT
TRBJ2-7 TRBV14 TRBD1 - CASSQEIGGRYEQYF TGTGCCAGCAGCCAAGAGATAGGGGGCAGGTACGAGCAGTACTTC
TRBJ2-7 TRBV7-2 - few CASSAAGHSYEQYF TGTGCCAGCAGCGCGGCGGGTCACTCCTACGAGCAGTACTTC
TRBJ1-2 TRBV29-1 TRBD1 - CSVEVRGQGYGYTF TGCAGCGTTGAGGTCAGGGGGCAAGGCTATGGCTACACCTTC
TRBJ2-2 TRBV6-2/TRBV6-3 - - CASSYRPGRPGTGELFF TGTGCCAGCAGTTACCGGCCCGGGCGACCGGGAACCGGGGAGCTGTTTTTT
TRBJ1-5 TRBV6-5 - - CASSYKQGQPQHF TGTGCCAGCAGCTACAAACAGGGCCAGCCCCAGCATTTT
TRBJ2-2 TRBV7-2 - - CASSRWGRGRTGELFF TGTGCCAGCAGCCGGTGGGGGCGAGGTCGAACCGGGGAGCTGTTTTTT
TRBJ2-1 TRBV6-4 - - CASSDQGKTEQFF TGTGCCAGCAGCGACCAGGGAAAAACTGAGCAGTTCTTC
TRBJ2-1 TRBV19 TRBD1 - CASSIDVGDRRINEQFF TGTGCCAGTAGTATAGATGTGGGGGACAGGAGGATCAATGAGCAGTTCTTC
TRBJ2-1 TRBV19 TRBD2 - CASSARSGGTSNEQFF TGTGCCAGTAGTGCTCGTAGCGGGGGCACTTCCAATGAGCAGTTCTTC
TRBJ1-4 TRBV7-9 TRBD1 - CASSDGQGGMNEKLFF TGTGCCAGCAGCGACGGACAGGGAGGCATGAATGAAAAACTGTTTTTT
TRBJ2-2 TRBV7-9 TRBD1 - CASSLEILRDRDTGELFF TGTGCCAGCAGCTTAGAAATTCTTAGGGACAGAGACACCGGGGAGCTGTTTTTT
TRBJ2-1 TRBV3-1/TRBV3-2 - once CASSPSGSPSYNEQFF TGTGCCAGCAGCCCTTCCGGGAGCCCCTCCTACAATGAGCAGTTCTTC
TRBJ2-5 TRBV2 TRBD2 once CASRGGLARQETQYF TGTGCCAGCAGAGGGGGACTAGCTCGGCAAGAGACCCAGTACTTC
TRBJ2-7 TRBV3-1/TRBV3-2 - - CASSPGLPYEQYF TGTGCCAGCAGCCCGGGACTCCCTTACGAGCAGTACTTC
TRBJ2-7 TRBV7-9 TRBD2 - CASSAQTSGVFSYEQYF TGTGCCAGCAGCGCCCAGACTAGCGGGGTCTTCTCCTACGAGCAGTACTTC
TRBJ2-1 TRBV6-2/TRBV6-3 TRBD2 once CASSFVRGAGEQFF TGTGCCAGCAGTTTCGTGCGGGGGGCGGGTGAGCAGTTCTTC
TRBJ2-7 TRBV28 - - CASTESWLVVGPSYEQYF TGTGCCAGCACCGAATCTTGGTTGGTGGTGGGCCCCTCCTACGAGCAGTACTTC
TRBJ2-7 TRBV30 TRBD1 - CACSTGGDVEQYF TGTGCCTGTTCGACAGGGGGGGACGTCGAGCAGTACTTC
TRBJ2-1 TRBV4-3 TRBD2 - CASKPGTSGVYNEQFF TGCGCCAGCAAACCCGGGACTAGCGGGGTATACAATGAGCAGTTCTTC
TRBJ2-5 TRBV4-1 TRBD2 - CASSWTSGGKETQYF TGCGCCAGCAGCTGGACTAGCGGGGGGAAAGAGACCCAGTACTTC
TRBJ2-7 TRBV5-4 - - CASSSLTGAYEQYF TGTGCCAGCAGCTCACTGACAGGCGCCTACGAGCAGTACTTC
TRBJ1-2 TRBV7-2 - - CASSLGRADTYGYTF TGTGCCAGCAGCTTAGGTAGAGCGGATACCTATGGCTACACCTTC
TRBJ2-1 TRBV4-1 TRBD1 - CASSQDVQGVRNEQFF TGCGCCAGCAGCCAAGATGTTCAGGGGGTGCGGAATGAGCAGTTCTTC
TRBJ1-3 TRBV11-1 - - CASTSSGNTIYF TGTGCCAGCACTTCTTCTGGAAACACCATATATTTT
TRBJ2-3 TRBV2 TRBD2 - CASRKGLAGGRRADTQYF TGTGCCAGCAGGAAAGGACTAGCGGGGGGGCGGAGGGCAGATACGCAGTATTTT
TRBJ1-3 TRBV28 TRBD1 - CASRQTGTGNTIYF TGTGCCAGCAGACAGACAGGGACTGGAAACACCATATATTTT
TRBJ2-3 TRBV4-3 TRBD2 - CASSQDLAGGTDTQYF TGCGCCAGCAGCCAAGATTTAGCGGGGGGCACAGATACGCAGTATTTT
TRBJ2-2 TRBV10-2 TRBD1 - CASTKQGVGPTGELFF TGCGCCAGCACGAAACAGGGGGTCGGGCCCACCGGGGAGCTGTTTTTT
TRBJ1-1 TRBV18 TRBD1 - CASSPDRGNTEAFF TGTGCCAGCTCACCAGACAGGGGGAACACTGAAGCTTTCTTT
TRBJ2-3 TRBV5-6 - few CASSLVGGAHGDTQYF TGTGCCAGCAGCTTGGTCGGAGGGGCACATGGAGATACGCAGTATTTT
TRBJ2-2 TRBV11-2 TRBD1 - CASSLSSRSGQANTGELFF TGTGCCAGCAGCTTATCCTCCCGATCCGGACAGGCGAACACCGGGGAGCTGTTTTTT
TRBJ1-6 TRBV3-1/TRBV3-2 - once CASSQDRIYNSPLHF TGTGCCAGCAGCCAAGACAGGATCTATAATTCACCCCTCCACTTT
TRBJ2-3 TRBV3-1/TRBV3-2 - - CASSHGPDTQYF TGTGCCAGCAGCCACGGTCCGGATACGCAGTATTTT
TRBJ2-7 TRBV6-6 - - CASSYERGYEQYF TGTGCCAGCAGTTACGAAAGGGGCTACGAGCAGTACTTC
TRBJ2-2 TRBV19 TRBD2 - CASTIGLAGNTGELFF TGTGCCAGTACCATCGGACTAGCGGGGAACACCGGGGAGCTGTTTTTT
TRBJ1-1 TRBV6-2/TRBV6-3 TRBD1 - CASTPIGQGAVNTEAFF TGTGCCAGCACCCCAATCGGACAGGGGGCGGTTAACACTGAAGCTTTCTTT
TRBJ2-1 TRBV7-3 - - CASSLAGTYNEQFF TGTGCCAGCAGCTTAGCGGGGACCTACAATGAGCAGTTCTTC
TRBJ1-1 TRBV18 TRBD1 - CASSPDRVFTEAFF TGTGCCAGCTCACCTGACAGGGTATTCACTGAAGCTTTCTTT
TRBJ2-1 TRBV9 TRBD1 - CASSVGRRQGIPHNEQFF TGTGCCAGCAGCGTAGGAAGGAGACAGGGCATTCCGCACAATGAGCAGTTCTTC
TRBJ2-1 TRBV28 TRBD2 - CATRGFSGGHNEQFF TGTGCCACCCGGGGCTTTAGCGGGGGCCACAATGAGCAGTTCTTC
TRBJ1-5 TRBV7-8 - - CASSLGQTDSNQPQHF TGTGCCAGCAGCTTAGGACAGACAGATAGCAATCAGCCCCAGCATTTT
TRBJ2-7 TRBV4-3 TRBD1 - CASSQDLLRDRGRYEQYF TGCGCCAGCAGCCAAGACCTCCTCCGTGACAGGGGGAGATACGAGCAGTACTTC
TRBJ2-7 TRBV28 - - CASSLQGTLGNEQYF TGTGCCAGCAGTTTACAGGGAACTTTGGGAAACGAGCAGTACTTC
TRBJ2-1 TRBV5-1 TRBD1 - CASSDGKVDRVYNEQFF TGCGCCAGCAGCGACGGGAAGGTAGACAGGGTCTACAATGAGCAGTTCTTC
TRBJ1-3 TRBV4-2 - - CASSQDRGTGNTIYF TGTGCCAGCAGCCAAGATCGAGGGACTGGAAACACCATATATTTT
TRBJ1-6 TRBV6-5 - - CASSYGSPTLSPLHF TGTGCCAGCAGTTACGGGAGCCCCACCCTATCACCCCTCCACTTT
TRBJ2-2 TRBV19 TRBD2 - CASSISIAGGPAGELFF TGTGCCAGTAGTATTAGCATAGCGGGGGGGCCGGCCGGGGAGCTGTTTTTT
TRBJ1-6 TRBV6-5 - - CASSLFPAYNSPLHF TGTGCCAGCAGCCTCTTCCCGGCCTATAATTCACCCCTCCACTTT
TRBJ2-3 TRBV12-3/TRBV12-4 TRBD2 once CASSYGTRYTQYF TGTGCCAGCAGTTACGGGACTAGATATACGCAGTATTTT
TRBJ2-1 TRBV2 TRBD2 few CANFLLAGPNNEQFF TGTGCCAACTTCCTACTAGCGGGGCCTAACAATGAGCAGTTCTTC
TRBJ1-1 TRBV27 - - CASSSQSAPSRTEAFF TGTGCCAGCAGCTCCCAAAGTGCCCCTTCGCGCACTGAAGCTTTCTTT
TRBJ1-6 TRBV6-5 - once CASSYRQTSYNSPLHF TGTGCCAGCAGTTATCGACAGACCTCCTATAATTCACCCCTCCACTTT
TRBJ2-7 TRBV11-2 - - CASSMSRGSYEQYF TGTGCCAGCAGTATGTCTAGGGGTTCATACGAGCAGTACTTC
TRBJ2-7 TRBV7-2 - - CASSLAGGYEQYF TGTGCCAGCAGCTTAGCAGGCGGGTACGAGCAGTACTTC